This record covers a single T cell receptor (beta chain). V was pared by 4 bases and J by 2 bases, with 17 bases of the junction left unmatched. Germline V gene sequence: CDR1 SQVTM, CDR2 ANQGSEA. The CDR3 is 18 amino acids. 13 Jbeta primers and 60 Vbeta primers were used for the PCR. Generated by immunoSEQ multiplex PCR, the TCRdb table keeps only in-frame clones and is missing some. The sample has roughly 100,000 clones, 65% to 80% seen once. This sample stems from a study of cytomegalovirus exposure and HLA in healthy donors. The rearrangement joins TRBV29-1 to TRBJ2-7, with 10 bases that match TRBD1. The material sequenced was PBMCs. This TCR came from a woman between 18 and 29 years old in good health and CMV-seropositive. CDR3 in amino acids: CSVVNKGRGTGATYEQYF. The CDR3 region has the DNA TGCAGCGTTGTAAATAAAGGACGCGGGACAGGGGCTACCTACGAGCAGTACTTC.